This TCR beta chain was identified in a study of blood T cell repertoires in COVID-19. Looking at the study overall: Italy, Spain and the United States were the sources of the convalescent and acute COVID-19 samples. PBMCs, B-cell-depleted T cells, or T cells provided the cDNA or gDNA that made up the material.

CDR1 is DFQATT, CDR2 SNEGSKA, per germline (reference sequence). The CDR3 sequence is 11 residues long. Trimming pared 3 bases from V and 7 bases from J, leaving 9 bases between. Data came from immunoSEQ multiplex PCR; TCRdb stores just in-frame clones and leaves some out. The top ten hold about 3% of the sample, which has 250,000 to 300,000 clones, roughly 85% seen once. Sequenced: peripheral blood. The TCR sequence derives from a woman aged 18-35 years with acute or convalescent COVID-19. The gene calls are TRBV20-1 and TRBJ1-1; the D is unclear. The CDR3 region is CSASTWSEAFF. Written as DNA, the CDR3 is TGCAGTGCTAGTACTTGGAGTGAAGCTTTCTTT.